These T cell receptor beta chains were read from a single sample in a study of blood T cell repertoires in COVID-19. The repertoire was sequenced with immunoSEQ multiplex PCR; TCRdb's copy has only in-frame clones and lacks some. The sample records 150,000 to 200,000 clones, about 84% being singletons. Sample: peripheral blood. The receptors shown here come from a woman between 25 and 40 years old with acute or convalescent COVID-19. CDR3s include the opening cysteine and the closing phenylalanine or tryptophan. Fields, in order: CDR3 DNA, CDR3 protein, D gene, clone size, J gene, V gene. A D gene is named only where the DNA matches it firmly. Size values are once, few and many counts, or a class for expanded clones, and some rows have none.

DNA: TGTGCCAGCAGTGAATATGGGGCGGGCTACACCTTC
CDR3: CASSEYGAGYTF
D: .
size: .
J: TRBJ1-2
V: TRBV2

DNA: TGTGCCAGAAGATATACGTTGCCTAGCGGGACCGAGCAGTACTTC
CDR3: CARRYTLPSGTEQYF
D: .
size: .
J: TRBJ2-7
V: TRBV7-5

DNA: TGTGCCAGCAGTTCACAGGGAGTCTATGGCTACACCTTC
CDR3: CASSSQGVYGYTF
D: .
size: few
J: TRBJ1-2
V: TRBV6-5

DNA: TGCGCCAGCAGTAGCAAGTGGACTAGCAGTCCCGGGGAGCTGTTTTTT
CDR3: CASSSKWTSSPGELFF
D: TRBD2
size: .
J: TRBJ2-2
V: TRBV5-1

DNA: TGTGCCAGCAGTTTATGGTCGGGGGAGGGGGAGACCCAGTACTTC
CDR3: CASSLWSGEGETQYF
D: TRBD2
size: .
J: TRBJ2-5
V: TRBV27

DNA: TGTGCCAGCAGTCCCGGGACACCTTACTACGAGCAGTACTTC
CDR3: CASSPGTPYYEQYF
D: .
size: .
J: TRBJ2-7
V: TRBV2

DNA: TGTGCCAGCAGTTTCCCCGCCGGTTTCTCCTACGAGCAGTACTTC
CDR3: CASSFPAGFSYEQYF
D: .
size: .
J: TRBJ2-7
V: TRBV28

DNA: TGTGCCAGCTGGGGACTAGCAAGGAATGAGCAGTTCTTC
CDR3: CASWGLARNEQFF
D: TRBD2
size: few
J: TRBJ2-1
V: TRBV6-5

DNA: TGTGCCAGCACCCCAAGTCCTAGAAGCACAGATACGCAGTATTTT
CDR3: CASTPSPRSTDTQYF
D: .
size: once
J: TRBJ2-3
V: TRBV2

DNA: TGTGCCAGCAGTGAATCACGGGGTAGTAGCAATCAGCCCCAGCATTTT
CDR3: CASSESRGSSNQPQHF
D: .
size: .
J: TRBJ1-5
V: TRBV6-1

DNA: TGTGCCAGCAGCCTACAACTAGCGGGAGAAGCGAACACCGGGGAGCTGTTTTTT
CDR3: CASSLQLAGEANTGELFF
D: TRBD2
size: .
J: TRBJ2-2
V: TRBV3-1/TRBV3-2

DNA: TGTGCCAGCAGTTACTCCGGGGGTGGCAAAAACATTCAGTACTTC
CDR3: CASSYSGGGKNIQYF
D: .
size: .
J: TRBJ2-4
V: TRBV6-2/TRBV6-3

DNA: TGTGCCAGCAGTTTGGGGGGGACTTATTTCTATGGCTACACCTTC
CDR3: CASSLGGTYFYGYTF
D: .
size: few
J: TRBJ1-2
V: TRBV28

DNA: TGTGCCAGCAGCTTGAAGACAGGGGGGTCCCATTCACCCCTCCACTTT
CDR3: CASSLKTGGSHSPLHF
D: TRBD1
size: .
J: TRBJ1-6
V: TRBV5-5

DNA: TGTGCCAGCAGCATCTCGGGGGGGGGCAATTCACCCCTCCACTTT
CDR3: CASSISGGGNSPLHF
D: .
size: .
J: TRBJ1-6
V: TRBV9

DNA: TGTGCCACCAGAGCACTTAATTCACCCCTCCACTTT
CDR3: CATRALNSPLHF
D: .
size: .
J: TRBJ1-6
V: TRBV15

DNA: TGTGCCAGCAGTTTAGGGGACAGGGATGGCTACACCTTC
CDR3: CASSLGDRDGYTF
D: TRBD1
size: .
J: TRBJ1-2
V: TRBV27

DNA: TGTGCCAGCAGCTTCTCCGGGACAACGTACGAGCAGTACTTC
CDR3: CASSFSGTTYEQYF
D: .
size: .
J: TRBJ2-7
V: TRBV7-2

DNA: TGTGCCAGCAGCCCTTCATCTGCCAGGGGGACTGAAGCTTTCTTT
CDR3: CASSPSSARGTEAFF
D: TRBD1
size: .
J: TRBJ1-1
V: TRBV3-1/TRBV3-2

DNA: TGTGCCTGGAGTGGGCAGGGAGGTGGCTACACCTTC
CDR3: CAWSGQGGGYTF
D: .
size: .
J: TRBJ1-2
V: TRBV30

DNA: TGTGCCTGGAGTGTCCGGGGCGAGCAGTACTTC
CDR3: CAWSVRGEQYF
D: .
size: .
J: TRBJ2-7
V: TRBV30

DNA: TGTGCCAGTAGTATGGACAGGAGAAACACTGAAGCTTTCTTT
CDR3: CASSMDRRNTEAFF
D: TRBD1
size: .
J: TRBJ1-1
V: TRBV19

DNA: TGTGCCAGCAGTTGGACAGGGGCTGGGGAAAAACTGTTTTTT
CDR3: CASSWTGAGEKLFF
D: TRBD1
size: .
J: TRBJ1-4
V: TRBV6-5

DNA: TGCAGTGCTAGTTGGACAGAGGGGAATGGCTACACCTTC
CDR3: CSASWTEGNGYTF
D: .
size: .
J: TRBJ1-2
V: TRBV20-1

DNA: TGTGCCAGCAGCCACACAAGCGAGCAGTACTTC
CDR3: CASSHTSEQYF
D: .
size: .
J: TRBJ2-7
V: TRBV14

DNA: TGTGCCAGCAGGGGGACAGGGATCGGAAACACCATATATTTT
CDR3: CASRGTGIGNTIYF
D: TRBD1
size: .
J: TRBJ1-3
V: TRBV6-5

DNA: TGTGCCAGCAGTTACACTCCGGGCTCGGGATACGAGCAGTACTTC
CDR3: CASSYTPGSGYEQYF
D: .
size: .
J: TRBJ2-7
V: TRBV6-5

DNA: TGTGCCAGCAGTTTCGGAGACAGGGGCTATGGCTACACCTTC
CDR3: CASSFGDRGYGYTF
D: TRBD1
size: .
J: TRBJ1-2
V: TRBV28

DNA: TGTGCCAGCAGCTCGACAGGGGGGGACACCATATATTTT
CDR3: CASSSTGGDTIYF
D: TRBD1
size: .
J: TRBJ1-3
V: TRBV11-3

DNA: TGTGCCAGCACCACACAGGGGGCGGGGGGCTACACCTTC
CDR3: CASTTQGAGGYTF
D: TRBD1
size: .
J: TRBJ1-2
V: TRBV12-3/TRBV12-4

DNA: TGTGCCAGTAGCGAAGGGGCGGTCGGGGAGACCCAGTACTTC
CDR3: CASSEGAVGETQYF
D: .
size: .
J: TRBJ2-5
V: TRBV19

DNA: TGTGCCACCAGTGTGACAGACCCGAACACCGGGGAGCTGTTTTTT
CDR3: CATSVTDPNTGELFF
D: .
size: .
J: TRBJ2-2
V: TRBV24-1

DNA: TGTGCCAGCAGTTACGGCGCGGGAACCTACACCGGGGAGCTGTTTTTT
CDR3: CASSYGAGTYTGELFF
D: .
size: .
J: TRBJ2-2
V: TRBV6-2/TRBV6-3

DNA: TGTGCCAGCAGTTTCCAATCCAATCAGCCCCAGCATTTT
CDR3: CASSFQSNQPQHF
D: .
size: .
J: TRBJ1-5
V: TRBV27

DNA: TGTGCCAGTAGTATGGTAGGACTAGCGGGAGCAGATACGCAGTATTTT
CDR3: CASSMVGLAGADTQYF
D: TRBD2
size: .
J: TRBJ2-3
V: TRBV19

DNA: TGTGCCAGCAGTTTCGCCGGGGCCCAGTACTTC
CDR3: CASSFAGAQYF
D: .
size: .
J: TRBJ2-5
V: TRBV28

DNA: TGTGCCAGCAGCTTCAATCCCCACGAGCAGTACTTC
CDR3: CASSFNPHEQYF
D: .
size: .
J: TRBJ2-7
V: TRBV11-2

DNA: TGTGCCAGCAGTTACAGCAGGATCAACACTGAAGCTTTCTTT
CDR3: CASSYSRINTEAFF
D: .
size: .
J: TRBJ1-1
V: TRBV6-5

DNA: TGTGCCAGCAGCACGACACGGAAAAACATTCAGTACTTC
CDR3: CASSTTRKNIQYF
D: .
size: .
J: TRBJ2-4
V: TRBV14

DNA: TGTGCCAGCAGTTACGACAGGGTGGTGACAGATACGCAGTATTTT
CDR3: CASSYDRVVTDTQYF
D: TRBD1
size: .
J: TRBJ2-3
V: TRBV6-2/TRBV6-3

DNA: TGTGCCAGCAGCAGACAGGGGGGGGACTATGGCTACACCTTC
CDR3: CASSRQGGDYGYTF
D: TRBD1
size: .
J: TRBJ1-2
V: TRBV6-5

DNA: TGCGCCAGCAGCCAGGGACTAGCATGGGAGCAGTACTTC
CDR3: CASSQGLAWEQYF
D: TRBD2
size: .
J: TRBJ2-7
V: TRBV4-3

DNA: TGTGCCAGCAGCTTAACGGGCAGGGGGCTCTCCGGGGAGCTGTTTTTT
CDR3: CASSLTGRGLSGELFF
D: TRBD1
size: .
J: TRBJ2-2
V: TRBV7-3

DNA: TGTGCCTGGAGTTCAGTGAACATAGGAGTCTATGGCTACACCTTC
CDR3: CAWSSVNIGVYGYTF
D: .
size: .
J: TRBJ1-2
V: TRBV30

DNA: TGTGCCAGGTTCCGACTGGACAGGGAAGGCTCTAGAAATCAGCCCCAGCATTTT
CDR3: CARFRLDREGSRNQPQHF
D: TRBD1
size: few
J: TRBJ1-5
V: TRBV28

DNA: TGTGCCAGTACCCTGACAAGCTATGGCTACACCTTC
CDR3: CASTLTSYGYTF
D: .
size: .
J: TRBJ1-2
V: TRBV19